The sequence of this T cell receptor (beta chain) was determined in a study of cytomegalovirus exposure and HLA in healthy donors. PCR primers comprised 60 Vbeta and 13 Jbeta primers. The protocol was immunoSEQ multiplex PCR, while the TCRdb copy is restricted to in-frame clones and leaves out a portion. The sample yields about 130,000 clones, 79% seen once. Germline CDR1 is SGHTS and CDR2 is YDEGEE. The length of the CDR3 is 18 residues. The V end lost 0 bases, the J end lost 1 base, and 18 bases lay between the germline ends. This chain links TRBV5-8 with TRBJ2-3; D is unresolved. Input material: PBMCs. This TCR was recovered from a man aged 18 to 30 in good health and CMV-seronegative. CDR3 sequence reads: CASSLALTAPRGTDTQYF. The CDR3 nucleotides are TGTGCCAGCAGCTTGGCCCTCACAGCCCCGAGAGGCACAGATACGCAGTATTTT. The full variable domain, rest sourced from reference TRBV5-8 and TRBJ2-3, is EAGVTQSPTHLIKTRGQQATLRCSPISGHTSVYWYQQALGLGLQFLLWYDEGEERNRGNFPPRFSGRQFPNYSSELNVNALELEDSALYLCASSLALTAPRGTDTQYFGPGTRLTVL.